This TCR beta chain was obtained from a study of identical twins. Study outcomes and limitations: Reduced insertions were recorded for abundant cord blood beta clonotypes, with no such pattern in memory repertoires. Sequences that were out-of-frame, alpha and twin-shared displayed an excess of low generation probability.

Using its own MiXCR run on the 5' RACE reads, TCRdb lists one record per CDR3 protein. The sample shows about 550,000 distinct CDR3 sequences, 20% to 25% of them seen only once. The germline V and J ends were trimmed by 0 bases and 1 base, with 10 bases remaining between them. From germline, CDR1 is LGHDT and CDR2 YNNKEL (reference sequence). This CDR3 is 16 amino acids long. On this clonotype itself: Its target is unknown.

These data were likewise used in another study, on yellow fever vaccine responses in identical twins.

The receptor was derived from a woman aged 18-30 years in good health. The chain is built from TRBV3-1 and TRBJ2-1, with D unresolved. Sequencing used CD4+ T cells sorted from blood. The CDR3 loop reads CASSQDERVSYNEQFF. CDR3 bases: TGTGCCAGCAGCCAAGATGAAAGGGTATCCTACAATGAGCAGTTCTTC.